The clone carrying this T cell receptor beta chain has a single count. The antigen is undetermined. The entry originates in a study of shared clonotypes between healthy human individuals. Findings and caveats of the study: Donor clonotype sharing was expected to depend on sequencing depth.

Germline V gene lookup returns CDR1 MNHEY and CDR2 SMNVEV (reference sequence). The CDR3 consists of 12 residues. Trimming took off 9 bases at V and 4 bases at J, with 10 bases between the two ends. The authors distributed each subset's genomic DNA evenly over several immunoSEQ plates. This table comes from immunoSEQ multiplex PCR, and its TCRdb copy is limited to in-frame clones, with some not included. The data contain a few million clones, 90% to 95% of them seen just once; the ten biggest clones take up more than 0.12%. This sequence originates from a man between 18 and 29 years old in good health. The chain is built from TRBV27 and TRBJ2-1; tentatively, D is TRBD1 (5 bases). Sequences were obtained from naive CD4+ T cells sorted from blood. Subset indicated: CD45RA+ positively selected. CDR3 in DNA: TGTGCCAGTGAGACAGCTTACAATGAGCAGTTCTTC. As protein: CASETAYNEQFF.